These 18 T cell receptor beta chains came from one sample sequenced in a study of OX40 agonist ivuxolimab in advanced cancers. Data came from immunoSEQ multiplex PCR; TCRdb stores just in-frame clones and leaves some out. The data contain 80,000 or so clones, 86% of them singletons. Material: CD4+ or CD8+ T cells sorted from blood, obtained in a trial of the OX40 agonist ivuxolimab. The source is an adult with an advanced solid tumor such as melanoma, head and neck, liver or kidney cancer.

The chain links TRBV27 to TRBJ2-4, with 11 bases fitting TRBD1. The germline V gene encodes CDR1 MNHEY and CDR2 SMNVEV (reference sequence). The CDR3 loop spans 14 amino acids. Trimming at V came to 6 bases and at J to 7 bases, leaving 5 bases not matched to a gene. In DNA form, the CDR3 reads TGTGCCAGCAGCCCTAGGACAGGGGGCAACATTCAGTACTTC. This encodes CASSPRTGGNIQYF.

This clone was counted between two and nine times. The chain combines TRBV27 with TRBJ1-2; D is uncertain. In germline, CDR1 is MNHEY, CDR2 SMNVEV (reference sequence). The germline V and J ends were trimmed by 5 bases and 4 bases, with 11 bases remaining between them. This CDR3 has 13 residues. The CDR3 DNA reads TGTGCCAGCAGTGTTAGGGAGGGCTATGGCTACACCTTC. Its protein product is CASSVREGYGYTF.

The rearrangement joins TRBV4-3 to TRBJ2-1; D unclear. Per germline, CDR1 LGHNA and CDR2 YSLEER. V lost 1 base and J 6 bases, leaving 10 bases between the germline ends. This CDR3 is built from 14 residues. CDR3 sequence (DNA): TGCGCCAGCAGCCAAGGACATGGGTCCAATGAGCAGTTCTTC. Translating gives CASSQGHGSNEQFF.

This clone came up a few times. The chain is built from TRBV28 and TRBJ1-1, with TRBD1 as a possible D gene (6 bases). The germline V gene has CDR1 MDHEN and CDR2 SYDVKM. V shed 7 bases and J shed 7 bases, with 13 bases lying between them. The CDR3 length is 12 residues. In DNA, the CDR3 is TGTGCCAGCAACATACAGGGAGGTGAAGCTTTCTTT. The encoded protein is CASNIQGGEAFF.

This clone was recorded once. The chain combines TRBV27 with TRBJ1-2; D is undetermined. The CDR3 has 13 amino acids. CDR1 is MNHEY, CDR2 SMNVEV, per germline (reference sequence). Trimming removed 2 bases from V and 2 bases from J, with 6 bases in between. The CDR3 spells CASSLAVNYGYTF. The CDR3 DNA reads TGTGCCAGCAGTTTAGCGGTGAACTATGGCTACACCTTC.

A single count supports this clone. This chain uses TRBV18 with TRBJ1-6; D gene unclear. V lost 3 bases and J 8 bases, leaving 8 bases between the germline ends. The germline V gene has CDR1 KGHSH and CDR2 LQKENI. CDR3 size: 13 residues. The CDR3 here is CASSPGLDSPLHF. DNA for the CDR3: TGTGCCAGCTCACCCGGACTGGATTCACCCCTCCACTTT.

This chain links TRBV6-1 with TRBJ2-7, with 8 bases lining up with TRBD1. The CDR3 is made up of 14 amino acids. Trimming took 8 bases from V and 5 from J; bases not matched to a gene: 11. Germline assignment: CDR1 MNHNS and CDR2 SASEGT. The CDR3 is CASAQDRVINEQYF. CDR3 DNA: TGTGCCAGCGCCCAGGACAGGGTAATAAACGAGCAGTACTTC.

This chain links TRBV7-9 with TRBJ1-2; 12 bases are a match to TRBD1. This CDR3 is 16 amino acids long. Looked up from germline, CDR1 is SEHNR and CDR2 is FQNEAQ (reference sequence). The J segment lost 5 bases and the V segment lost 5 bases, leaving 9 bases of the junction unmatched. The DNA of the CDR3 is TGTGCCAGCAGCATCTCCGGGACAGGGGGCTTGTATGGCTACACCTTC. Its protein product is CASSISGTGGLYGYTF. The full variable domain, with the rest looked up from reference TRBV7-9 and TRBJ1-2, is DTGVSQNPRHKITKRGQNVTFRCDPISEHNRLYWYRQTLGQGPEFLTYFQNEAQLEKSRLLSDRFSAERPKGSFSTLEIQRTEQGDSAMYLCASSISGTGGLYGYTFGSGTRLTVV.

Comments on this clone: A junction boundary mismatches the germline segment, possibly from a read error. The chain couples TRBV6-1 to TRBJ2-7; 7 nucleotides agree with TRBD1. This CDR3 is 13 amino acids long. Germline assignment: CDR1 MNHNS and CDR2 SASEGT. The CDR3 coding sequence is TGTGCCAGCAGTGAAGCGCTTCATGGACAGGTTCACTTC. It translates to CASSEALHGQVHF.

The chain employs TRBV5-5 and TRBJ2-5, with 11 bases identical to TRBD1. The V gene end was trimmed by 7 bases and the J gene end by 7 bases; junction bases not matched to a gene: 12. The CDR3 length is 15 residues. Looked up from germline, CDR1 is SGHKS and CDR2 is YYEKEE (reference sequence). DNA for the CDR3: TGTGCCAGCTTTCTCGCCCGGGGGACAGGGGGGACCCAGTACTTC. Amino acids: CASFLARGTGGTQYF.

The rearrangement joins TRBV9 to TRBJ1-2, with a weak D call TRBD1 (5 bases). This CDR3 comprises 15 residues. Germline CDR1 reads SGDLS; CDR2 reads YYNGEE. Trimming shortened V by 0 bases and J by 3 bases, and 12 bases separated the two germline ends. The CDR3 DNA is TGTGCCAGCAGCGTAGGGGGCCCGGCGGACTATGGCTACACCTTC. Residues: CASSVGGPADYGYTF.

This chain links TRBV9 with TRBJ1-4; tentatively, D is TRBD1 (6 bases). Germline V gene lookup returns CDR1 SGDLS and CDR2 YYNGEE. Trimming removed 3 bases from V and 5 bases from J, with 11 bases in between. The CDR3 loop spans 14 amino acids. CDR3 protein: CASSEGGENEKLFF. The CDR3 nucleotides read TGTGCCAGCAGCGAAGGGGGAGAAAATGAAAAACTGTTTTTT.

The J gene is TRBJ2-1, the V gene TRBV5-1; 12 bases align to TRBD1. The V and J ends lost 1 base and 7 bases, in that order; junction bases with no gene match: 9. This CDR3 is 17 amino acids long. CDR1 is SGHRS, CDR2 YFSETQ, per germline. CDR3 nucleotide sequence: TGCGCCAGCAGCTTGAACCCCGGGACAGGGGGCAAAAATGAGCAGTTCTTC. This translates into CASSLNPGTGGKNEQFF. Complete variable domain (other parts from reference TRBV5-1 and TRBJ2-1): KAGVTQTPRYLIKTRGQQVTLSCSPISGHRSVSWYQQTPGQGLQFLFEYFSETQRNKGNFPGRFSGRQFSNSRSEMNVSTLELGDSALYLCASSLNPGTGGKNEQFFGPGTRLTVL.

V gene TRBV2 combines with J gene TRBJ2-7, with 7 bases aligning to TRBD2. J was trimmed by 10 bases and V by 7 bases; bases with no gene match: 7. CDR1 is SNHLY and CDR2 is FYNNEI in the germline V gene. This CDR3 comprises 11 residues. CDR3 sequence: CASIVGDYQYF. The CDR3 DNA sequence: TGTGCCAGCATCGTTGGGGACTACCAGTACTTC.

The rearrangement joins TRBV11-2 to TRBJ2-1, with 10 bases fitting TRBD1. Germline V gene data show CDR1 as SGHAT and CDR2 as FQNNGV. The CDR3 covers 18 residues. Trimming removed 10 bases from V and 7 bases from J; junction bases left unmatched: 22. CDR3 coding DNA: TGTGCCACCTGGGACAGGGGAGGTCCCCAGGGGAAATTAAATGAGCAGTTCTTC. Amino acids: CATWDRGGPQGKLNEQFF.

This clone was seen more than once but under ten times. The V call is TRBV30, the J call TRBJ1-5; 9 bases map to TRBD1. Germline V gene data show CDR1 as GTSNPN and CDR2 as SVGIG (reference sequence). The CDR3 totals 16 residues. Trimming cost V 1 base and J 6 bases; bases outside gene matches: 10. CDR3 in amino acids: CAWSAGTGREGQPQHF. As DNA, the CDR3 is TGTGCCTGGAGTGCGGGGACAGGGCGAGAAGGTCAGCCCCAGCATTTT.

The chain is built from TRBV19 and TRBJ1-2, with D possibly matching TRBD1 (5 bases). CDR1 and CDR2 from the germline V gene are LNHDA and SQIVND (reference sequence). The CDR3 consists of 13 residues. V lost 3 bases, J lost 5 bases, and 10 bases lay in between. Here the CDR3 reads CASSIGTRYGYTF. CDR3 bases: TGTGCCAGTAGTATCGGGACCCGGTATGGCTACACCTTC. Together with reference TRBV19 and TRBJ1-2, the CDR3 gives the full variable domain: DGGITQSPKYLFRKEGQNVTLSCEQNLNHDAMYWYRQDPGQGLRLIYYSQIVNDFQKGDIAEGYSVSREKKESFPLTVTSAQKNPTAFYLCASSIGTRYGYTFGSGTRLTVV.

The rearrangement uses TRBV11-2 and TRBJ2-3, with 10 bases identical to TRBD2. The CDR3 has 15 amino acids. The trim removed 6 bases at V and 6 bases at J, leaving 9 bases unmatched. Germline loops: CDR1 SGHAT, CDR2 FQNNGV. CDR3 DNA: TGTGCCAGCAGAATGAGCGGGGGGGCAGGGGATACGCAGTATTTT. As protein: CASRMSGGAGDTQYF.